Reported below is one T cell receptor (beta chain). These data are taken from a study of blood T cell repertoires in COVID-19. At the level of the study: T cells, B-cell-depleted T cells, or PBMCs provided the cDNA or gDNA that served as material.

In the original analysis: The assay estimated nucleated cells by amplifying reference gene primers. Assay used: immunoSEQ multiplex PCR; TCRdb lists only in-frame clones, some missing. That table furnishes V, J and clone size, whereas the DNA furnished D and trimming. Of hundreds of thousands of clones listed, more than 75% are singletons. The CDR3 totals 17 residues. This clonotype originated in a woman in her 40s who had recovered from COVID-19. This chain links TRBV21-1 with TRBJ1-4; whether TRBD1, the table's D call, matches the DNA was not checked. TRBV21-1 is deemed a pseudogene. Sequencing input: peripheral blood. The CDR3 nucleotides read TGTGCCAGCAGCAAAGTTCAGGGGAGCGAACGTAATGAAAAACTGTTTTTT. Its translation is CASSKVQGSERNEKLFF.